The TCR beta chain described here comes from a study of blood T cell repertoires in COVID-19. A Seattle source enrolled patients during active infection and followed them longitudinally. Per the original methods: It was from reference gene primer amplification that nucleated cell counts were estimated. Only in-frame clones appear in the TCRdb table, and some are missing; sequencing was by immunoSEQ multiplex PCR. That table supplies the V and J calls and clone size; D and trimming were determined from the DNA. The table has 100,000 to 150,000 clones, around 83% seen once. The source material was peripheral blood. This TCR was recovered from a woman of 80 years or more with COVID-19, enrolled during active disease.

DNA for the CDR3: TGTGCCAGCAGCAGAACAGGGGGCCTCGGTGAAGCTTTCTTT. It yields the protein CASSRTGGLGEAFF. V and J are TRBV2 and TRBJ1-1; 9 bases align to TRBD1. Germline V CDR1 and CDR2: SNHLY, FYNNEI. CDR3 length: 14 amino acids. The V segment lost 6 bases and the J segment 7 bases; nucleotides outside the gene matches: 9. The full variable domain, in which reference TRBV2 and TRBJ1-1 provide the parts outside the CDR3, is EPEVTQTPSHQVTQMGQEVILRCVPISNHLYFYWYRQILGQKVEFLVSFYNNEISEKSEIFDDQFSVERPDGSNFTLKIRSTKLEDSAMYFCASSRTGGLGEAFFGQGTRLTVV.